This T cell receptor beta chain was sequenced during a study of cytomegalovirus exposure and HLA in healthy donors. Primers included in the PCR were 60 Vbeta and 13 Jbeta primers. Profiled with immunoSEQ multiplex PCR; TCRdb holds only in-frame clones, not every one. The sample contains roughly 120,000 clones, more than 65% of which appear only once. Trimming stripped 2 bases from V and 0 bases from J, with 8 bases between. The CDR3 extends over 14 amino acids. The germline V gene encodes CDR1 SGHTA and CDR2 FQGTGA. This clonotype was sampled from a man aged 25-45 years in good health and CMV-seropositive. The chain links TRBV7-3 to TRBJ2-7; D gene uncertain. What was sequenced was PBMCs. CDR3 DNA: TGTGCCAGCAGCTTAGCAGGTCCCTCCTACGAGCAGTACTTC. This translates into CASSLAGPSYEQYF.